This record concerns one T cell receptor beta chain sequence. Its antigen is undetermined. The junction does not match germline at one end; this may be a read error. The data were obtained in a study of identifying expanded T cells in peripheral blood. Findings of the study overall: Variance in clone template counts between approximately two-week samples significantly increased with total template count across all healthy donors.

Per the germline V gene, CDR1 is SGDLS and CDR2 is YYNGEE. CDR3 size: 12 residues. Assay used: immunoSEQ multiplex PCR; TCRdb lists only in-frame clones, some missing. The table has more than 80,000 clones, around 88% seen once. This sequence originates from a person aged 18 to 70 in good health. The chain is built from TRBV9 and TRBJ2-7; D is unclear. The sample taken for sequencing was blood. As DNA, the CDR3 is TGTGCCAGCAGCCCCACCTCTTCCGAGCTGTACTTC. It codes for CASSPTSSELYF.